What follows describes a single T cell receptor (beta chain). Its matching antigen is unknown. The V gene's germline CDR1 is GTSNPN and CDR2 SVGIG (reference sequence). V shed 5 bases and J 4 bases; nucleotides not matched to a gene: 8. The CDR3 runs 14 residues. This entry is derived from a study of blood T cells in healthy people across ages. Overall study findings and caveats: Samples with more naive T cells showed higher observed beta diversity.

PCR was performed a second time for roughly 7 to 11 cycles using a sample-barcoded 5' primer and a J-beta primer mix. TCRdb analysed the 5' RACE reads with MiXCR anew, one entry per CDR3 protein. Found here are 710,000 or so distinct CDR3 sequences, 32% of them singletons; the top ten hold just over 15%. The origin of this receptor is a woman of 80 years or more in good health. This chain links TRBV30 with TRBJ2-7; 10 bases are shared with TRBD2. Sequences were obtained from blood. The chain's CDR3 is CAWERGGLFYEQYF. In DNA form, the CDR3 reads TGTGCCTGGGAGCGGGGGGGCCTCTTTTACGAGCAGTACTTC. Full variable domain (remainder filled in from reference TRBV30 and TRBJ2-7): SQTIHQWPATLVQPVGSPLSLECTVEGTSNPNLYWYRQAAGRGLQLLFYSVGIGQISSEVPQNLSASRPQDRQFILSSKKLLLSDSGFYLCAWERGGLFYEQYFGPGTRLTVT.